This record looks at one T cell receptor beta chain sequence and its context. Its antigen is unknown. This entry comes from a study of OX40 agonist ivuxolimab in advanced cancers. Study information: A diagnosis of hepatocellular carcinoma, melanoma, renal cell or head and neck cancer was present in dose-escalation patients.

Germline CDR1 and CDR2: MNHNY and SVGAGI (reference sequence). The CDR3 runs to 15 residues. Losses at the gene ends were 4 bases for V and 3 bases for J; bases not matched to a gene: 6. Sequencing used immunoSEQ multiplex PCR; TCRdb keeps in-frame clones, though not all of them. There are over 80,000 clones in the sample; roughly 93% occur only once, and approximately 0.3% lies in the top ten. Broader study findings: Antigen specificity remained undetermined for the expanded peripheral T cells. Several nonresponders also turned out to have low normalized T-cell clonal expansion. Expanded clones tended on average to be more numerous among CD8+ T cells than CD4+.

Sample: CD4+ or CD8+ T cells sorted from blood, taken in a trial of the OX40 agonist ivuxolimab. This TCR was sampled from an adult with an advanced solid tumor such as melanoma, head and neck, liver or kidney cancer. V gene TRBV6-6 combines with J gene TRBJ1-2, with TRBD1 identical over 9 bases. The CDR3 loop is CASSFRTGVYYGYTF. CDR3 nucleotides: TGTGCCAGCAGTTTCCGGACAGGGGTCTACTATGGCTACACCTTC.